The source of this T cell receptor (beta chain) is a study of cytomegalovirus exposure and HLA in healthy donors. In the study overall: A subsequent analysis reported that the 120 or so validation repertoires were produced on the same platform that had also been used for the 666 first-cohort repertoires.

The CDR3 has 17 residues. Trimming removed 0 bases from V and 8 bases from J, with 17 bases in between. CDR1 is LNHDA, CDR2 SQIVND, per germline (reference sequence). Generated by immunoSEQ multiplex PCR, the TCRdb table keeps only in-frame clones and is missing some. Of some 250,000 clones listed, about 90% are singletons. Study observations and caveats: It was reported that the classifier diagnosed cytomegalovirus status with high specificity and sensitivity in both the original and validation cohorts. Most TCR sequences showed up rarely, but some public TCRs showed up in many donors. The study designated about 160 TCR beta chains cytomegalovirus-associated.

As to this clone: The antigen is not known.

Sequenced input: PBMCs. The clonotype comes from a woman younger than 35 in good health and CMV-seronegative. The J gene is TRBJ1-6, the V gene TRBV19; possibly TRBD1 for D (5 bases). The CDR3 protein is CASSIELGDPGDSPLHF. CDR3 DNA: TGTGCCAGTAGTATAGAGTTAGGGGATCCCGGCGATTCACCCCTCCACTTT.